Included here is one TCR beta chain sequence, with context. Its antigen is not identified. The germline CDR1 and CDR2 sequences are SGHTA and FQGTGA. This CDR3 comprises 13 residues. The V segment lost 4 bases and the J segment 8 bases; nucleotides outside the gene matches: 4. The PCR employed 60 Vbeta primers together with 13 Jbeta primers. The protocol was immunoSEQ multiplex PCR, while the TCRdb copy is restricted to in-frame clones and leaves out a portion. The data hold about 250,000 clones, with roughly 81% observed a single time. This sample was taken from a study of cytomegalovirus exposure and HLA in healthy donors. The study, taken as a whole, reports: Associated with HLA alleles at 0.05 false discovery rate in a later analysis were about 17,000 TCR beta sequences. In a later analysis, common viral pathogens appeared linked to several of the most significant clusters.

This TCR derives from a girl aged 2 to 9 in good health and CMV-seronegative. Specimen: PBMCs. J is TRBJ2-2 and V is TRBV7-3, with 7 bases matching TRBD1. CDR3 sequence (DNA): TGTGCCAGCAGCTCTCGGACAGGAGGGGAGCTGTTTTTT. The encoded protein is CASSSRTGGELFF.